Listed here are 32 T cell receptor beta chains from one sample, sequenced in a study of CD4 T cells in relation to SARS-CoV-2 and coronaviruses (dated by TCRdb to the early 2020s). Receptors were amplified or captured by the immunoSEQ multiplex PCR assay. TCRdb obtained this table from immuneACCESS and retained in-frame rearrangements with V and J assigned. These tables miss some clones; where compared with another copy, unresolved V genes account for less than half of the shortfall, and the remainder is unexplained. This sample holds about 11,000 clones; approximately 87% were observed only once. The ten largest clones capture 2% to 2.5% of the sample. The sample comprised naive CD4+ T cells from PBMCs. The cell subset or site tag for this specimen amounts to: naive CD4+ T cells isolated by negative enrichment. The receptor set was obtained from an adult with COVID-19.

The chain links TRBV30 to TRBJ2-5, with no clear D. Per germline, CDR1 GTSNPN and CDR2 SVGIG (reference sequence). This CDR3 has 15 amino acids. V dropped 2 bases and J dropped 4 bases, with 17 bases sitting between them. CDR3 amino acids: CAWSPQDFVGETQYF. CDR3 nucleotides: TGTGCCTGGAGTCCTCAAGATTTTGTCGGAGAGACCCAGTACTTC.

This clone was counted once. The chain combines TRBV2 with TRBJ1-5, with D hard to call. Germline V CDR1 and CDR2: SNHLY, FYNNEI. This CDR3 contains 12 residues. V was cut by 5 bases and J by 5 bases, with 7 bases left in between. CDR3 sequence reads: CASSRIDQPQHF. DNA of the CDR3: TGTGCCAGCAGTCGCATTGATCAGCCCCAGCATTTT.

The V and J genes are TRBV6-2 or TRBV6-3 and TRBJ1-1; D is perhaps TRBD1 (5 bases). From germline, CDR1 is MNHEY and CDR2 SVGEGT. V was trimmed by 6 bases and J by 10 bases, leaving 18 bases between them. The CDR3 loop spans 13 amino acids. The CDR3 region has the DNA TGTGCCAGCAGCCCTACCAGCCCCCAGGGAGCTTTCTTT. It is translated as CASSPTSPQGAFF.

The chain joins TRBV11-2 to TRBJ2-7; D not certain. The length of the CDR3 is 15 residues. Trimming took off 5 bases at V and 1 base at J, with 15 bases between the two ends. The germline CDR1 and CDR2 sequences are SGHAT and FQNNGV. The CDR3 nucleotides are TGTGCCAGCAGCCCGTTGACCGGGTTTTCCTACGAGCAGTACTTC. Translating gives CASSPLTGFSYEQYF. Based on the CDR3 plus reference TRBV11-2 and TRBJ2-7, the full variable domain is EAGVAQSPRYKIIEKRQSVAFWCNPISGHATLYWYQQILGQGPKLLIQFQNNGVVDDSQLPKDRFSAERLKGVDSTLKIQPAKLEDSAVYLCASSPLTGFSYEQYFGPGTRLTVT.

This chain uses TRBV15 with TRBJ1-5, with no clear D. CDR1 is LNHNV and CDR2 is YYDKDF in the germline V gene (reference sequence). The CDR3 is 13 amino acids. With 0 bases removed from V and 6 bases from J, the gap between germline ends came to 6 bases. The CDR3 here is CATSRDRSQPQHF. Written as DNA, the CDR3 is TGTGCCACCAGCAGAGACCGGAGTCAGCCCCAGCATTTT.

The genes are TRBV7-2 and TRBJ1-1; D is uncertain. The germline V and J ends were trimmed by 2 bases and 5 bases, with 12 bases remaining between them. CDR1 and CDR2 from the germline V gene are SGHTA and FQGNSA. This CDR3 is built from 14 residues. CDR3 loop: CASSLRRNVTEAFF. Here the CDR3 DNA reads TGTGCCAGCAGCTTAAGGAGGAACGTGACTGAAGCTTTCTTT.

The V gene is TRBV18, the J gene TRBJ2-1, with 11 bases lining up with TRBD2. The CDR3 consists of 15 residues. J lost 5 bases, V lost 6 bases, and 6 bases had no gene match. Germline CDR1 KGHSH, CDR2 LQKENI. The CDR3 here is CASSYTSGGHNEQFF. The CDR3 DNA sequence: TGTGCCAGCTCGTATACTAGCGGGGGACACAATGAGCAGTTCTTC.

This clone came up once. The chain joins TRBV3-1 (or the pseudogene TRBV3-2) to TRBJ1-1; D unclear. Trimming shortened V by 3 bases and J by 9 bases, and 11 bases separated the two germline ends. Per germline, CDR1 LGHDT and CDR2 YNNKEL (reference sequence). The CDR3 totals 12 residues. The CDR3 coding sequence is TGTGCCAGCAGCCATCCGGGCCTCCAAGCTTTCTTT. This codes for CASSHPGLQAFF.

Here the CDR3 reads CASSLARVQETQYF. The CDR3 DNA reads as TGTGCCAGCAGCTTAGCACGGGTACAGGAGACCCAGTACTTC. The genes are TRBV11-3 and TRBJ2-5, with D hard to call. The V gene's germline CDR1 is SGHNT and CDR2 YENEEA. This CDR3 contains 14 residues. V lost 1 base, J lost 5 bases, and 11 bases lay in between.

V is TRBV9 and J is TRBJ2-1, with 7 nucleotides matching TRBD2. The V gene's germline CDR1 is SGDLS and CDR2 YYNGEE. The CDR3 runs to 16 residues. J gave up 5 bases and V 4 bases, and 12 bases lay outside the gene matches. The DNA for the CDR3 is TGTGCCAGCAGCTCACTGGGGCTAGCGGTCAACAATGAGCAGTTCTTC. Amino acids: CASSSLGLAVNNEQFF.

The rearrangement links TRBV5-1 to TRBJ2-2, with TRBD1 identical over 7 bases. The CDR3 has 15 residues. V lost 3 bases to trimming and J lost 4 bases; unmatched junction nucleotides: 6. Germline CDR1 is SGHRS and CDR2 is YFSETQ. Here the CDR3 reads CASSSRQGTTGELFF. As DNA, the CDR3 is TGCGCCAGCAGCTCCCGACAGGGTACCACCGGGGAGCTGTTTTTT.

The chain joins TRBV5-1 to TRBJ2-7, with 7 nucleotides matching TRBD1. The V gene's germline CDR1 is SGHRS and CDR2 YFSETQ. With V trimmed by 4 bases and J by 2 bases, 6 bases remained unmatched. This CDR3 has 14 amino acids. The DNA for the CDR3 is TGCGCCAGCAGCCCAAGGACAGGCACCTACGAGCAGTACTTC. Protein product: CASSPRTGTYEQYF.

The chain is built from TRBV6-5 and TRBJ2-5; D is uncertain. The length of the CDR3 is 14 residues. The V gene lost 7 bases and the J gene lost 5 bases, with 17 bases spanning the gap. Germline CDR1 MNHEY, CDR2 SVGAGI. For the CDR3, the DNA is TGTGCCAGCAAGGAAGTAGCCTTGGGTGAGACCCAGTACTTC. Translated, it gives CASKEVALGETQYF.

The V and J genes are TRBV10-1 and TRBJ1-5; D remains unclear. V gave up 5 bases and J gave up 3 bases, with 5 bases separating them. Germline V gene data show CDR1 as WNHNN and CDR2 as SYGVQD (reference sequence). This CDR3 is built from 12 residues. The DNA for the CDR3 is TGCGCCAGCAGTAACAACAATCAGCCCCAGCATTTT. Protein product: CASSNNNQPQHF.

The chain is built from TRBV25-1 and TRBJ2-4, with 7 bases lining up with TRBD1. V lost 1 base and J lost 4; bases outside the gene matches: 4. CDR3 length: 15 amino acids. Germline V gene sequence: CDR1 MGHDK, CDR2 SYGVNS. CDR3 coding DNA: TGTGCCAGCAGTGAATCCGGGACAGTAAAAAACATTCAGTACTTC. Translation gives CASSESGTVKNIQYF.

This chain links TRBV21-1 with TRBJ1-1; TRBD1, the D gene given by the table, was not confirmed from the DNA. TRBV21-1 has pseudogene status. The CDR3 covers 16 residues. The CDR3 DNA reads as TGTGCCAGCAGCCTCAGGACAGCCCTCATGAACACTGAAGCTTTCTTT. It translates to CASSLRTALMNTEAFF.

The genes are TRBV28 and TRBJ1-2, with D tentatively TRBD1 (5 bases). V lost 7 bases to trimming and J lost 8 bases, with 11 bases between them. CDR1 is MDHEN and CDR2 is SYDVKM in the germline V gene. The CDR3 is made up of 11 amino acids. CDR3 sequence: CASTGARGYTF. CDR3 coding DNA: TGTGCCAGCACCGGGGCTAGGGGCTACACCTTC.

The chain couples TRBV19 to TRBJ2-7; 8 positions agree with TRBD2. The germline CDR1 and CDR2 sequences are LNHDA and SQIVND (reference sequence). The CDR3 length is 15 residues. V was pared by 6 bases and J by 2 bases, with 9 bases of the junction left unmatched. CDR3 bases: TGTGCCAGTAGGAATATAGCGGGGAACCCCTACGAGCAGTACTTC. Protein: CASRNIAGNPYEQYF.

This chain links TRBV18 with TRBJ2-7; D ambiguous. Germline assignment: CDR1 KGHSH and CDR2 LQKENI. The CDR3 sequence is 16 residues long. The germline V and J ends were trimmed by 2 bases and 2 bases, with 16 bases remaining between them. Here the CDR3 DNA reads TGTGCCAGCTCACCATTTTCACTTTCAAGCACCTACGAGCAGTACTTC. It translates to CASSPFSLSSTYEQYF.

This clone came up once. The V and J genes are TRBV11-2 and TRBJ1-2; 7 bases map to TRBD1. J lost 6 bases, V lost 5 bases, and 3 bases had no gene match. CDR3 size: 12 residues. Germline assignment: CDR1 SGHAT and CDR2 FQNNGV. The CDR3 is CASSPRGDGYTF. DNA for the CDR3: TGTGCCAGCAGCCCCAGGGGGGATGGCTACACCTTC. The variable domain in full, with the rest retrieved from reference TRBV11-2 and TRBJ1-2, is EAGVAQSPRYKIIEKRQSVAFWCNPISGHATLYWYQQILGQGPKLLIQFQNNGVVDDSQLPKDRFSAERLKGVDSTLKIQPAKLEDSAVYLCASSPRGDGYTFGSGTRLTVV.

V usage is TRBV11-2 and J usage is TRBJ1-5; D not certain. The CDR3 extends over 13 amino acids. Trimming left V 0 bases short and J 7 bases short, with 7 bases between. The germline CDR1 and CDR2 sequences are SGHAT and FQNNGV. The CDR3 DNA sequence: TGTGCCAGCAGCTTAGACAGATCCCAGCCCCAGCATTTT. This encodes CASSLDRSQPQHF.

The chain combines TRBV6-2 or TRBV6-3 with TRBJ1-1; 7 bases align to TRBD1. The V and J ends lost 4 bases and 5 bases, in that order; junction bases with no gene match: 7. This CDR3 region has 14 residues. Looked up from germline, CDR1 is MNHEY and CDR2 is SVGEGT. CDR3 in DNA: TGTGCCAGCAGTTTCCGGGGCAGGGGGACTGAAGCTTTCTTT. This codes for CASSFRGRGTEAFF.

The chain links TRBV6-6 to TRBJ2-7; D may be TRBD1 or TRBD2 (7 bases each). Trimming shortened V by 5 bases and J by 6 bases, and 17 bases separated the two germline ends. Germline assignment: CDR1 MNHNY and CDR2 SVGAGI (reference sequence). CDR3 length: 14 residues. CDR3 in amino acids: CASSQGGALGEQYF. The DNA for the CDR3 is TGTGCCAGCAGTCAGGGGGGGGCGTTAGGCGAGCAGTACTTC.

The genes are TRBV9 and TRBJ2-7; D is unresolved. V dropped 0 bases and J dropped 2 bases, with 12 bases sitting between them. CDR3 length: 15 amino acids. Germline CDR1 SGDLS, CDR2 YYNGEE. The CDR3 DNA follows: TGTGCCAGCAGCGTAGGGAGTGGCGGCCCCTACGAGCAGTACTTC. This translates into CASSVGSGGPYEQYF.

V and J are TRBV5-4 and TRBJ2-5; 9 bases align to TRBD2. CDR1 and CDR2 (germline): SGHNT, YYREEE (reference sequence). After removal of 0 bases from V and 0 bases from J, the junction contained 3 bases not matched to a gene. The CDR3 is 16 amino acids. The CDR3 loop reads CASSLASGANQETQYF. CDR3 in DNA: TGTGCCAGCAGCTTGGCTAGCGGGGCCAACCAAGAGACCCAGTACTTC.

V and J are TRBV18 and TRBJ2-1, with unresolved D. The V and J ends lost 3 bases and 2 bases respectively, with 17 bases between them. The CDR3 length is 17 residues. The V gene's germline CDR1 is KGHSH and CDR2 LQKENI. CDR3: CASSPTLGRTTYNEQFF. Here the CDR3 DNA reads TGTGCCAGCTCACCCACTCTGGGCCGCACTACCTACAATGAGCAGTTCTTC.

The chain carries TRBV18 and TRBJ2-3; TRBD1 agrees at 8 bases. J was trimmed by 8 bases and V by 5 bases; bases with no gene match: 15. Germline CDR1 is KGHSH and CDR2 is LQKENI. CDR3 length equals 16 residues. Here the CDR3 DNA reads TGTGCCAGCTCAGCGTCAAGCCCAGGGGGCGGCGGTACGCAGTATTTT. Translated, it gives CASSASSPGGGGTQYF. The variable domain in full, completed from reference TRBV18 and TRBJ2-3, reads NAGVMQNPRHLVRRRGQEARLRCSPMKGHSHVYWYRQLPEEGLKFMVYLQKENIIDESGMPKERFSAEFPKEGPSILRIQQVVRGDSAAYFCASSASSPGGGGTQYFGPGTRLTVL.

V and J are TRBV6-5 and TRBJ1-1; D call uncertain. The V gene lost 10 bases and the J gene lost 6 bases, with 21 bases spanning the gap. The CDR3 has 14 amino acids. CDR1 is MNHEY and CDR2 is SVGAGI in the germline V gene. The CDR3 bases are TGTGCCACCCGACCACCCCAGGCGGTCCCTGAAGCTTTCTTT. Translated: CATRPPQAVPEAFF.

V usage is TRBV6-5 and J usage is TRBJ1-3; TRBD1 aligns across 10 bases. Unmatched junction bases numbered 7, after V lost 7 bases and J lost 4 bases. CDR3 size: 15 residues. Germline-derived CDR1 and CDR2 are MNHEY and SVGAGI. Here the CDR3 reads CASNPGTGDGNTIYF. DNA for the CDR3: TGTGCCAGCAACCCCGGGACAGGGGACGGAAACACCATATATTTT.

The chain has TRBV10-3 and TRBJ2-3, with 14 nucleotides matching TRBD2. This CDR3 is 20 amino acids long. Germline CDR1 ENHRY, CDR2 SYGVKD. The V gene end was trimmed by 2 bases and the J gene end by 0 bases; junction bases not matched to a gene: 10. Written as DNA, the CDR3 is TGTGCCATCAGTGAGCCGCCGGGACTAGCGGGGGACCCTAGCACAGATACGCAGTATTTT. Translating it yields CAISEPPGLAGDPSTDTQYF.

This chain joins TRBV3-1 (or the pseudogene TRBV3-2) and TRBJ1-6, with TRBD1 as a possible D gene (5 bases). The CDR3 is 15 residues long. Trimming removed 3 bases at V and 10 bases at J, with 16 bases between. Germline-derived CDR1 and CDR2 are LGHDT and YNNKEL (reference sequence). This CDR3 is CASSHATGQGSPLHF. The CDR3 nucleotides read TGTGCCAGCAGCCATGCTACGGGGCAAGGATCACCCCTCCACTTT.

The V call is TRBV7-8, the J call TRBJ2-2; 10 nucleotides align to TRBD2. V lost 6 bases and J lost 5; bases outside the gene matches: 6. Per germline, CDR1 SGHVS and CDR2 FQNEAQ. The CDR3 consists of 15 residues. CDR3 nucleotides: TGTGCCAGCAGGGAAAGCGGGGGGGTAACCGGGGAGCTGTTTTTT. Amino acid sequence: CASRESGGVTGELFF. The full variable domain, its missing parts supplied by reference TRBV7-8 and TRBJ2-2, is GAGVSQSPRYKVAKRGQDVALRCDPISGHVSLFWYQQALGQGPEFLTYFQNEAQLDKSGLPSDRFFAERPEGSVSTLKIQRTQQEDSAVYLCASRESGGVTGELFFGEGSRLTVL.